This passage covers 24 T cell receptor beta chains from one sample sequenced in a study of technical replicates of blood from several donors (dated by TCRdb to the late 2010s). Library construction relied on the immunoSEQ multiplex PCR assay. TCRdb holds this immuneACCESS table with in-frame rearrangements only. Some clones are missing; in checked studies, unresolved V genes explain under half, and the rest has no known cause. The sample profile shows about 49,000 clones; 80% to 95% of them were found once. The ten most abundant clones make up 3.5% to 5% of the sample. The specimen was PBMCs. The receptors come from a human donor in good health. Some clones in this sample may be carry-over from other donors' samples.

The chain couples TRBV7-3 to TRBJ2-7, with 9 bases aligning to TRBD2. J gave up 7 bases and V 0 bases, and 7 bases lay outside the gene matches. The CDR3 consists of 15 residues. From germline, CDR1 is SGHTA and CDR2 FQGTGA. The CDR3 is CASSLTASGITEQYF. CDR3 nucleotides: TGTGCCAGCAGCTTAACAGCTAGCGGGATAACGGAGCAGTACTTC.

This clone showed up just once. The chain couples TRBV7-9 to TRBJ1-1; D is uncertain. Looked up from germline, CDR1 is SEHNR and CDR2 is FQNEAQ (reference sequence). This CDR3 contains 15 residues. V shed 5 bases and J shed 1 base, with 14 bases lying between them. The CDR3 sequence: CASSPRAFGNTEAFF. The CDR3 DNA reads TGTGCCAGCAGCCCACGTGCGTTCGGGAACACTGAAGCTTTCTTT.

V usage is TRBV27 and J usage is TRBJ2-5; TRBD1 is a possible D gene (6 bases). Germline V gene lookup returns CDR1 MNHEY and CDR2 SMNVEV (reference sequence). The V end was cut by 0 bases, the J end by 0 bases, with 8 bases between. This CDR3 spans 15 amino acids. The CDR3 reads CASSLSAGDQETQYF. CDR3 DNA sequence: TGTGCCAGCAGTTTATCGGCAGGGGACCAAGAGACCCAGTACTTC.

The chain employs TRBV6-5 and TRBJ1-1; no definite D call. V lost 2 bases and J 7 bases, leaving 14 bases between the germline ends. Germline CDR1 reads MNHEY; CDR2 reads SVGAGI. This CDR3 region has 14 residues. The CDR3 sequence: CASSYLGVGHEAFF. In nucleotides, the CDR3 is TGTGCCAGCAGTTACCTGGGCGTGGGCCATGAAGCTTTCTTT.

This chain joins TRBV4-1 and TRBJ1-6; D may be TRBD1 (6 bases). Per the germline V gene, CDR1 is MGHRA and CDR2 is YSYEKL. The CDR3 extends over 14 amino acids. V gave up 8 bases and J gave up 9 bases, with 17 bases separating them. DNA of the CDR3: TGCGCCAGCGCACAGGGTTCCCAGGGTTCACCCCTCCACTTT. As protein: CASAQGSQGSPLHF.

DNA of the CDR3: TGTGCCAGCACCCCAGGGACAGGTAGGTTATCTAGCACAGATACGCAGTATTTT. Translation: CASTPGTGRLSSTDTQYF. The V call is TRBV14, the J call TRBJ2-3, with 8 bases that match TRBD1. Germline V gene sequence: CDR1 SGHDN, CDR2 FVKESK. V dropped 7 bases and J dropped 0; count of bases not matched to a gene: 15. The CDR3 totals 18 residues.

The chain employs TRBV10-3 and TRBJ2-6; perhaps TRBD2 as D (6 bases). Germline CDR1 and CDR2: ENHRY and SYGVKD. This CDR3 comprises 15 residues. Trimming shortened V by 4 bases and J by 1 base, and 8 bases separated the two germline ends. The CDR3 nucleotides are TGTGCCATCAGTGTTGGGGGGTCTGGGGCCAACGTCCTGACTTTC. This gives the protein CAISVGGSGANVLTF.

CDR3 protein: CASSLQTRNTIYF. The DNA of the CDR3 is TGTGCCAGCAGCTTACAAACTCGAAACACCATATATTTT. V and J are TRBV7-2 and TRBJ1-3; D gene uncertain. Germline CDR1 reads SGHTA; CDR2 reads FQGNSA. Trimming stripped 2 bases from V and 5 bases from J, with 7 bases between. This CDR3 region has 13 residues.

The chain is built from TRBV6-5 and TRBJ1-6, with 9 bases identical to TRBD1. V lost 4 bases and J lost 9; bases outside the gene matches: 7. The CDR3 totals 15 residues. Germline V gene lookup returns CDR1 MNHEY and CDR2 SVGAGI. CDR3 residues: CASSSTPGQGSPLHF. The CDR3 coding sequence is TGTGCCAGCAGTTCCACACCGGGACAGGGTTCACCCCTCCACTTT.

The V call is TRBV2, the J call TRBJ1-2, with a weak D call TRBD1 (6 bases). Germline CDR1 is SNHLY and CDR2 is FYNNEI. The CDR3 sequence is 13 residues long. V was clipped by 2 bases and J by 6 bases, with 10 bases between them. DNA for the CDR3: TGTGCCAGCAGTGAAAGGGGGAGGGATGGCTACACCTTC. Amino acid sequence: CASSERGRDGYTF. Together with reference TRBV2 and TRBJ1-2, the CDR3 gives the full variable domain: EPEVTQTPSHQVTQMGQEVILRCVPISNHLYFYWYRQILGQKVEFLVSFYNNEISEKSEIFDDQFSVERPDGSNFTLKIRSTKLEDSAMYFCASSERGRDGYTFGSGTRLTVV.

The V and J genes are TRBV23-1 and TRBJ2-1; tentative D call: TRBD1 (5 bases). TRBV23-1 is an ORF, and what it does is uncertain. The CDR3 contains 16 residues. The V and J ends lost 3 bases and 0 bases respectively, with 12 bases between them. The CDR3 loop is CASSHQGGNSYNEQFF. Here the CDR3 DNA reads TGCGCCAGCAGTCATCAGGGCGGAAACTCCTACAATGAGCAGTTCTTC.

The J gene is TRBJ1-2, the V gene TRBV7-2; TRBD1 agrees at 10 bases. CDR1 is SGHTA and CDR2 is FQGNSA in the germline V gene. The CDR3 contains 16 residues. Trimming removed 5 bases from V and 2 bases from J; junction bases left unmatched: 8. Here the CDR3 reads CASSALVGQGNYGYTF. The CDR3 nucleotides read TGTGCCAGCAGCGCCCTTGTGGGACAGGGGAACTATGGCTACACCTTC.

The V and J genes are TRBV25-1 and TRBJ2-3, with a possible D match to TRBD2 (5 bases). Trimming took 5 bases from V and 8 from J, leaving 20 bases between them. Germline V gene data show CDR1 as MGHDK and CDR2 as SYGVNS. CDR3 length equals 15 residues. CDR3 residues: CASSPKVLGRGTQYF. In DNA form, the CDR3 reads TGTGCCAGCAGTCCAAAGGTCCTTGGTCGGGGTACGCAGTATTTT.

The chain couples TRBV7-8 to TRBJ2-7, with TRBD2 as a possible D gene (5 bases). The germline gives CDR1 SGHVS, CDR2 FQNEAQ. The CDR3 is 13 residues long. Between the trimmed V and J ends, which lost 3 bases and 2 bases, there was a span of 8 bases. The CDR3 sequence is CASSFLTTYEQYF. The CDR3 nucleotides are TGTGCCAGCAGCTTTCTGACTACCTACGAGCAGTACTTC.

The rearrangement uses TRBV6-5 and TRBJ1-6; D not certain. The V end was cut by 0 bases, the J end by 9 bases, with 12 bases between. This CDR3 has 15 residues. CDR1 and CDR2 (germline): MNHEY, SVGAGI. CDR3 loop: CASSYSTAVGSPLHF. DNA of the CDR3: TGTGCCAGCAGTTACTCTACAGCCGTTGGTTCACCCCTCCACTTT.

This chain uses TRBV5-1 with TRBJ2-1; 8 nucleotides agree with TRBD1. Germline CDR1 is SGHRS and CDR2 is YFSETQ. CDR3 size: 15 residues. The trim removed 2 bases at V and 4 bases at J, leaving 5 bases unmatched. The CDR3 loop reads CASSFSGTGYNEQFF. In DNA, the CDR3 is TGCGCCAGCAGCTTCTCCGGGACAGGTTACAATGAGCAGTTCTTC.

The chain is built from TRBV6-6 and TRBJ2-7, with 10 bases fitting TRBD2. V shed 5 bases and J 3 bases; nucleotides not matched to a gene: 4. Germline V gene data show CDR1 as MNHNY and CDR2 as SVGAGI (reference sequence). The CDR3 has 14 residues. This CDR3 reads CASSEIAGGYEQYF. The CDR3 DNA reads as TGTGCCAGCAGTGAGATAGCGGGAGGCTACGAGCAGTACTTC.

This chain uses TRBV5-1 with TRBJ1-3; TRBD1 matches at 7 bases. Per germline, CDR1 SGHRS and CDR2 YFSETQ. V was pared by 4 bases and J by 1 base, with 8 bases of the junction left unmatched. The CDR3 spans 16 residues. The chain's CDR3 is CASSAGQGDSGNTIYF. CDR3 bases: TGCGCCAGCAGCGCCGGCCAGGGGGATTCTGGAAACACCATATATTTT.

The rearrangement uses TRBV28 and TRBJ2-7; D is possibly TRBD1 (6 bases). Germline CDR1 and CDR2: MDHEN and SYDVKM. Trimming took 7 bases from V and 3 from J, leaving 10 bases between them. The CDR3 runs 12 residues. The chain's CDR3 is CASTDSLYEQYF. The DNA for the CDR3 is TGTGCCAGCACGGACAGTCTCTACGAGCAGTACTTC.

The chain uses TRBV5-1 and TRBJ1-3; D is unclear. The germline gives CDR1 SGHRS, CDR2 YFSETQ. The CDR3 spans 13 residues. Trimming left V 3 bases short and J 4 bases short, with 8 bases between. The CDR3 region has the DNA TGCGCCAGCAGCTCCTCGACAGGAAACACCATATATTTT. It encodes CASSSSTGNTIYF.

The chain joins TRBV27 to TRBJ2-2; 8 nucleotides match TRBD2. The ends lost 3 bases at V and 2 bases at J; junction bases unmatched: 2. This CDR3 contains 15 residues. The germline gives CDR1 MNHEY, CDR2 SMNVEV (reference sequence). The CDR3 sequence is CASSFSGENTGELFF. In nucleotides, the CDR3 is TGTGCCAGCAGTTTTAGCGGGGAAAACACCGGGGAGCTGTTTTTT.

This clone was counted only a few times. The CDR3 nucleotides read TGTGCCAGCAGCCAAGACGATGGGGGGGATTTCTATGGCTACACCTTC. Amino acid sequence: CASSQDDGGDFYGYTF. The chain has TRBV4-2 and TRBJ1-2, with D maybe TRBD1 (5 bases). This CDR3 is 16 amino acids long. Looked up from germline, CDR1 is LGHNA and CDR2 is YNFKEQ. Deletions cut 0 bases from V and 4 bases from J, with 15 bases between.

The chain uses TRBV7-2 and TRBJ1-6; D unclear. V was clipped by 0 bases and J by 6 bases, with 12 bases between them. CDR1 is SGHTA, CDR2 FQGNSA, per germline. The CDR3 loop spans 16 amino acids. The CDR3 sequence: CASSLARAGFNSPLHF. The CDR3 DNA reads TGTGCCAGCAGCTTAGCGAGGGCAGGATTTAATTCACCCCTCCACTTT.

V gene TRBV11-3 combines with J gene TRBJ2-3, with 7 positions matching TRBD2. Germline V gives CDR1 SGHNT, CDR2 YENEEA. CDR3 length equals 15 residues. V lost 5 bases, J lost 0 bases, and 5 bases stayed unmatched. This CDR3 is CASSPTAGSTDTQYF. The DNA of the CDR3 is TGTGCCAGCAGCCCCACAGCGGGGAGCACAGATACGCAGTATTTT.